The 13 T cell receptor beta chains reported below all come from one sample, sequenced in a study of blood T cell repertoires in COVID-19. Data came from immunoSEQ multiplex PCR; TCRdb stores just in-frame clones and leaves some out. The data contain approximately 250,000 clones, around 89% of them singletons. Sequencing used PBMCs or T cells enriched from blood (not recorded which). The origin of the receptors is a woman in her 30s who had recovered from COVID-19.

The CDR3: CSGRRNTEAFF. In DNA form, the CDR3 reads TGTAGCGGCAGGCGGAACACTGAAGCTTTCTTT. The chain uses TRBV30 and TRBJ1-1; unclear D gene. The CDR3 runs 11 residues. Germline CDR1 GTSNPN, CDR2 SVGIG (reference sequence).

This clone showed up just a few times. The genes are TRBV11-3 and TRBJ2-2; TRBD1 matches 9 bases. Per the germline V gene, CDR1 is SGHNT and CDR2 is YENEEA. The junction had 7 bases not matched to a gene; V was cut back by 1 base and J by 10 bases. This CDR3 is 15 amino acids long. The CDR3 region is CASSLVGTGNAELFF. The CDR3 DNA is TGTGCCAGCAGCTTAGTGGGGACAGGGAACGCGGAGCTGTTTTTT.

This clone was seen a single time. CDR3 nucleotides: TGTGCCAGCAGCCAAGTACGGGGTTCTGTGTACGAGCAGTACTTC. It is translated as CASSQVRGSVYEQYF. The gene calls are TRBV4-2 and TRBJ2-7; D is possibly TRBD2 (5 bases). The CDR3 runs to 15 residues. The germline V gene has CDR1 LGHNA and CDR2 YNFKEQ. Trimming removed 1 base from V and 4 bases from J, with 14 bases in between.

This clone was picked up one time. This sequence joins TRBV4-3 and TRBJ1-1; D is perhaps TRBD1 (6 bases). The V gene lost 0 bases and the J gene lost 10 bases, with 15 bases spanning the gap. Germline V lookup: CDR1 LGHNA, CDR2 YSLEER. CDR3 size: 14 residues. The CDR3 DNA reads TGCGCCAGCAGCCAAGAGACAGGTCGAATGCGAGCTTTCTTT. It translates to CASSQETGRMRAFF.

V usage is TRBV28 and J usage is TRBJ1-1, with no clear D. This CDR3 comprises 16 residues. The germline V gene encodes CDR1 MDHEN and CDR2 SYDVKM. Trimming removed 8 bases from V and 0 bases from J, with 19 bases in between. The CDR3 DNA reads as TGTGCCAGCCATCCTTCGTCCGGCGGGGTGAACACTGAAGCTTTCTTT. As protein: CASHPSSGGVNTEAFF.

The chain joins TRBV4-3 to TRBJ1-2, with a tentative D call TRBD1 (6 bases). The CDR3 is 15 amino acids. Germline CDR1 is LGHNA and CDR2 is YSLEER. Between the trimmed V and J ends, which lost 1 base and 2 bases, there was a span of 11 bases. This chain's CDR3 is CASSQAQGQNYGYTF. In DNA form, the CDR3 reads TGCGCCAGCAGCCAAGCCCAGGGGCAGAACTATGGCTACACCTTC.

V is TRBV29-1 and J is TRBJ1-1, with unresolved D. Germline V gene lookup returns CDR1 SQVTM and CDR2 ANQGSEA. V gave up 7 bases and J gave up 2 bases, with 14 bases separating them. CDR3 length: 13 residues. The CDR3 DNA follows: TGCAGCGAGAGGGTCCACCCAAACACTGAAGCTTTCTTT. Translation: CSERVHPNTEAFF.

V gene TRBV28 combines with J gene TRBJ1-1, with 9 bases identical to TRBD1. CDR3 length equals 14 residues. Germline trimming cut 7 bases from V and 8 bases from J; bases unmatched to any gene: 11. The germline CDR1 and CDR2 sequences are MDHEN and SYDVKM. The CDR3 sequence is CASTRTGEIGEAFF. The DNA of the CDR3 is TGTGCCAGCACCCGGACAGGGGAGATCGGGGAAGCTTTCTTT.

V and J are TRBV5-1 and TRBJ1-4, with unresolved D. V was clipped by 0 bases and J by 0 bases, with 9 bases between them. CDR3 length: 16 residues. Germline CDR1 and CDR2: SGHRS and YFSETQ. The CDR3 DNA sequence: TGCGCCAGCAGCTTGGGTCAACTTGCAACTAATGAAAAACTGTTTTTT. This sequence encodes CASSLGQLATNEKLFF.

The chain employs TRBV5-8 and TRBJ2-7; the match to TRBD1 covers 7 bases. CDR1 and CDR2 from the germline V gene are SGHTS and YDEGEE. After removal of 4 bases from V and 2 bases from J, the junction contained 6 bases not matched to a gene. The CDR3 length is 14 residues. The CDR3 loop is CASSPRTGTYEQYF. For the CDR3, the DNA is TGTGCCAGCAGCCCCAGGACAGGAACCTACGAGCAGTACTTC.

This rearrangement joins TRBV30 to TRBJ1-5; weak D call: TRBD1 (6 bases). V was shortened by 3 bases and J by 2 bases, with 11 bases between the two germline ends. CDR3 size: 14 residues. Germline CDR1 GTSNPN, CDR2 SVGIG (reference sequence). The CDR3 DNA reads as TGTGCCTGGAGGAAAGGGGGAGGCAATCAGCCCCAGCATTTT. This encodes CAWRKGGGNQPQHF.

This clone was seen once. This rearrangement joins TRBV19 to TRBJ2-6; tentatively, D is TRBD1 (5 bases). The CDR3 is 17 residues long. Germline V gene lookup returns CDR1 LNHDA and CDR2 SQIVND (reference sequence). Trimming left V 5 bases short and J 0 bases short, with 14 bases between. The DNA of the CDR3 is TGTGCCAGTAGTCCAGGACATAGACCCTCTGGGGCCAACGTCCTGACTTTC. This sequence encodes CASSPGHRPSGANVLTF.

The J gene is TRBJ2-3, the V gene TRBV27; 8 nucleotides agree with TRBD2. The CDR3 is 15 amino acids. The germline CDR1 and CDR2 sequences are MNHEY and SMNVEV (reference sequence). Trimming removed 2 bases from V and 2 bases from J; junction bases left unmatched: 3. CDR3 nucleotides: TGTGCCAGCAGTTTAGACGGGAGGGCCACAGATACGCAGTATTTT. Its translation: CASSLDGRATDTQYF.